The 27 T cell receptor beta chains given below trace back to one sample, sequenced in a study of blood T cell repertoires in COVID-19. TCRdb's table, derived via immunoSEQ multiplex PCR, lists solely in-frame clones and lacks some. Seen here are about 250,000 clones, about 91% observed once, and the top ten hold around 6.6%. The specimen sequenced was peripheral blood. These receptors originate from a woman younger than 45 with COVID-19, enrolled during active disease.

This chain uses TRBV10-3 with TRBJ2-5; 9 bases align to TRBD1. Germline-derived CDR1 and CDR2 are ENHRY and SYGVKD. After removal of 9 bases from V and 5 bases from J, the junction contained 10 bases not matched to a gene. This CDR3 has 14 residues. The CDR3 spells CAISIGTGIETQYF. The CDR3 DNA is TGTGCCATTTCCATCGGGACAGGGATTGAGACCCAGTACTTC.

The genes are TRBV25-1 and TRBJ2-3; D is possibly TRBD2 (6 bases). V dropped 3 bases and J dropped 2 bases, with 15 bases sitting between them. The CDR3 covers 16 residues. Germline CDR1 MGHDK, CDR2 SYGVNS. CDR3 nucleotide sequence: TGTGCCAGCAGTGACTTCCGGGGGAGAATCACAGATACGCAGTATTTT. It specifies CASSDFRGRITDTQYF.

V gene TRBV11-2 combines with J gene TRBJ1-1; 8 bases line up with TRBD1. This CDR3 contains 15 residues. CDR1 SGHAT and CDR2 FQNNGV come from the germline V gene. Losses at the gene ends were 0 bases for V and 4 bases for J; bases not matched to a gene: 4. The CDR3, as DNA: TGTGCCAGCAGCTTAGAAGGGACAGGCGGCACTGAAGCTTTCTTT. Encoded protein: CASSLEGTGGTEAFF.

This clone has only one observation. The J gene is TRBJ2-5, the V gene TRBV2, with a possible D match to TRBD1 (6 bases). The CDR3 sequence is 12 residues long. Germline loops: CDR1 SNHLY, CDR2 FYNNEI. Between the trimmed V and J ends, which lost 8 bases and 4 bases, there was a span of 11 bases. CDR3 nucleotide sequence: TGTGCCAGCCCAGGGGCTCGAGAGACCCAGTACTTC. It yields the protein CASPGARETQYF.

V is TRBV19 and J is TRBJ1-3; possibly TRBD1 for D (6 bases). V lost 1 base, J lost 4 bases, and 8 bases lay in between. CDR3 length: 14 residues. The germline V gene has CDR1 LNHDA and CDR2 SQIVND (reference sequence). The DNA for the CDR3 is TGTGCCAGTAGTATAGGGGGGACAGGAAACACCATATATTTT. Translation: CASSIGGTGNTIYF.

This sequence joins TRBV5-4 and TRBJ2-5, with 16 bases identical to TRBD2. Per germline, CDR1 SGHNT and CDR2 YYREEE (reference sequence). V lost 4 bases and J lost 4; bases outside the gene matches: 7. This CDR3 has 17 residues. The DNA of the CDR3 is TGTGCCAGCAGCCCGGGACTAGCGGGAGGGGTGGTAGAGACCCAGTACTTC. This sequence encodes CASSPGLAGGVVETQYF. Together with reference TRBV5-4 and TRBJ2-5, the CDR3 gives the full variable domain: ETGVTQSPTHLIKTRGQQVTLRCSSQSGHNTVSWYQQALGQGPQFIFQYYREEENGRGNFPPRFSGLQFPNYSSELNVNALELDDSALYLCASSPGLAGGVVETQYFGPGTRLLVL.

V gene TRBV5-6 combines with J gene TRBJ2-3, with D maybe TRBD2 (6 bases). The V end lost 4 bases, the J end lost 4 bases, and 13 bases lay between the germline ends. Germline loops: CDR1 SGHDT, CDR2 YYEEEE. The CDR3 covers 14 residues. The CDR3 loop reads CASSGGIGADTQYF. The CDR3 nucleotides read TGTGCCAGCAGCGGGGGGATAGGCGCAGATACGCAGTATTTT.

The chain employs TRBV10-2 and TRBJ2-1; TRBD1 matches at 7 bases. This CDR3 contains 16 residues. Trimming took 5 bases from V and 6 from J; bases not matched to a gene: 13. The germline gives CDR1 WSHSY, CDR2 SAAADI. The CDR3 DNA reads as TGCGCCAGCAGTAGGTGGAGGCAGGGGGAAGGCAATGAGCAGTTCTTC. Translation gives CASSRWRQGEGNEQFF.

This chain uses TRBV12-3 or TRBV12-4 with TRBJ1-5; 7 bases agree with TRBD1. V gave up 5 bases and J gave up 5 bases; unmatched junction bases: 3. This CDR3 contains 13 residues. The DNA for the CDR3 is TGTGCCAGCAGTAACAGGGGCGATCAGCCCCAGCATTTT. Its protein is CASSNRGDQPQHF.

To note about this clone: This same CDR3 is encoded by further DNA sequences in the sample. The chain employs TRBV9 and TRBJ1-5, with D possibly matching TRBD1 (5 bases). The CDR3 loop spans 14 amino acids. V dropped 0 bases and J dropped 7 bases, with 11 bases sitting between them. CDR1 is SGDLS, CDR2 YYNGEE, per germline. CDR3 loop: CASSVEAGRQPQHF. The CDR3 bases are TGTGCCAGCAGCGTAGAAGCAGGGCGCCAGCCCCAGCATTTT.

The chain joins TRBV5-1 to TRBJ2-2; D is possibly TRBD2 (5 bases). V lost 4 bases and J lost 0, with 13 bases in between. The CDR3 covers 16 residues. Germline-derived CDR1 and CDR2 are SGHRS and YFSETQ. The CDR3: CASSVRRPANTGELFF. CDR3 DNA sequence: TGCGCCAGCAGCGTCCGGAGGCCCGCGAACACCGGGGAGCTGTTTTTT.

This chain connects TRBV6-5 to TRBJ2-3, with 7 bases identical to TRBD2. This CDR3 contains 16 residues. Germline lookup yields CDR1 MNHEY and CDR2 SVGAGI. The V and J ends lost 4 bases and 4 bases, in that order; junction bases with no gene match: 11. CDR3 bases: TGTGCCAGCAGTTCCCTTGGGGCTAGCGGTCCAGATACGCAGTATTTT. Protein: CASSSLGASGPDTQYF.

The CDR3 DNA is TGTGCCAGCAGTCAGACAGGGGGTAATGAAAAACTGTTTTTT. Translating gives CASSQTGGNEKLFF. This sequence joins TRBV27 and TRBJ1-4, with 9 nucleotides matching TRBD1. With 5 bases clipped from V and 4 bases from J, the junction kept 2 bases outside the gene matches. CDR3 size: 14 residues. From germline, CDR1 is MNHEY and CDR2 SMNVEV (reference sequence).

Points on this clone: The identical CDR3 is also encoded by other nucleotide sequences in the sample. This chain joins TRBV5-4 and TRBJ2-7, with D perhaps matching TRBD1 (6 bases). Trimming pared 2 bases from V and 1 base from J, leaving 13 bases between. The V gene's germline CDR1 is SGHNT and CDR2 YYREEE (reference sequence). CDR3 length equals 15 residues. The CDR3 loop reads CASSFRQGGSYEQYF. The CDR3 DNA reads TGTGCCAGCAGCTTTAGACAAGGGGGTTCCTACGAGCAGTACTTC.

The chain combines TRBV19 with TRBJ2-7; 7 bases align to TRBD1. The J segment lost 2 bases and the V segment lost 6 bases, leaving 10 bases of the junction unmatched. Per germline, CDR1 LNHDA and CDR2 SQIVND (reference sequence). This CDR3 has 15 amino acids. The CDR3 spells CASRLSTGSTYEQYF. Here the CDR3 DNA reads TGTGCCAGTAGATTGTCGACAGGGTCGACCTACGAGCAGTACTTC.

This clone was seen a single time. The genes are TRBV9 and TRBJ1-3; no firm D call. Looked up from germline, CDR1 is SGDLS and CDR2 is YYNGEE. The length of the CDR3 is 16 residues. V lost 0 bases and J 4 bases, leaving 14 bases between the germline ends. In nucleotides, the CDR3 is TGTGCCAGCAGCGTAGAGGGAGGGTGGTCCGGAAACACCATATATTTT. Amino acids: CASSVEGGWSGNTIYF.

The chain uses TRBV7-2 and TRBJ1-1, with D hard to call. Germline V gives CDR1 SGHTA, CDR2 FQGNSA. The CDR3 loop spans 13 amino acids. V lost 1 base and J 7 bases, leaving 10 bases between the germline ends. The CDR3 spells CASSLGERREAFF. Here the CDR3 DNA reads TGTGCCAGCAGCTTAGGGGAGAGGCGTGAAGCTTTCTTT.

The rearrangement joins TRBV7-2 to TRBJ2-7; D is perhaps TRBD2 (5 bases). Germline CDR1 reads SGHTA; CDR2 reads FQGNSA. This CDR3 spans 14 amino acids. V lost 5 bases and J 5 bases, leaving 16 bases between the germline ends. The CDR3 region is CASSTGAAGNEQYF. In DNA, the CDR3 is TGTGCCAGCAGCACCGGTGCCGCGGGTAACGAGCAGTACTTC. Drawing the rest from reference TRBV7-2 and TRBJ2-7, the complete variable domain is GAGVSQSPSNKVTEKGKDVELRCDPISGHTALYWYRQSLGQGLEFLIYFQGNSAPDKSGLPSDRFSAERTGGSVSTLTIQRTQQEDSAVYLCASSTGAAGNEQYFGPGTRLTVT.

The V gene is TRBV12-3 or TRBV12-4, the J gene TRBJ2-2, with D uncertain. The CDR3 covers 13 residues. Trimming shortened V by 7 bases and J by 3 bases, and 9 bases separated the two germline ends. CDR3 loop: CASTPSYTGELFF. The CDR3 nucleotides are TGTGCCAGCACCCCGTCCTACACCGGGGAGCTGTTTTTT.

The CDR3 region has the DNA TGTGCCAGCAGCACCGGACTAGCGGTTTCCTACAATGAGCAGTTCTTC. It yields the protein CASSTGLAVSYNEQFF. The V and J genes are TRBV7-2 and TRBJ2-1; 10 nucleotides align to TRBD2. CDR1 and CDR2 (germline): SGHTA, FQGNSA. V lost 5 bases to trimming and J lost 1 base; unmatched junction nucleotides: 5. The CDR3 is made up of 16 amino acids.

This CDR3 is CASSPLGGNRGYTQYF. The CDR3 nucleotides read TGTGCCAGCAGTCCCTTAGGGGGTAACAGAGGGTATACGCAGTATTTT. The V gene is TRBV28, the J gene TRBJ2-3; weak D call: TRBD1 (6 bases). The germline CDR1 and CDR2 sequences are MDHEN and SYDVKM. V was pared by 5 bases and J by 7 bases, with 22 bases between. This CDR3 has 16 residues.

This clone is a singleton in its sample. CDR3 DNA sequence: TGTGCCAGCAGCTTAGTCGGTGGGCCCGTAGACCACTACGAGCAGTACTTC. Its translation is CASSLVGGPVDHYEQYF. The chain combines TRBV7-8 with TRBJ2-7; unclear D gene. Germline V gene data show CDR1 as SGHVS and CDR2 as FQNEAQ. This CDR3 is built from 17 residues. The V and J ends lost 1 base and 3 bases respectively, with 19 bases between them. The full variable domain, completed using reference TRBV7-8 and TRBJ2-7, is GAGVSQSPRYKVAKRGQDVALRCDPISGHVSLFWYQQALGQGPEFLTYFQNEAQLDKSGLPSDRFFAERPEGSVSTLKIQRTQQEDSAVYLCASSLVGGPVDHYEQYFGPGTRLTVT.

The chain employs TRBV28 and TRBJ1-2; D might be TRBD1 (5 bases). The V gene's germline CDR1 is MDHEN and CDR2 SYDVKM. The length of the CDR3 is 16 residues. V lost 11 bases and J 4 bases, leaving 26 bases between the germline ends. CDR3 region: CAGSKSPTATLYGYTF. The CDR3 DNA sequence: TGTGCCGGGTCGAAAAGCCCGACAGCTACTCTCTATGGCTACACCTTC.

The V call is TRBV11-3, the J call TRBJ2-3, with 11 bases fitting TRBD2. With 4 bases clipped from V and 2 bases from J, the junction kept 11 bases outside the gene matches. Germline CDR1 SGHNT, CDR2 YENEEA. This CDR3 has 18 amino acids. CDR3 in amino acids: CASSSRTSGQMDTDTQYF. The DNA for the CDR3 is TGTGCCAGCAGCTCCCGGACTAGCGGGCAGATGGACACAGATACGCAGTATTTT.

The genes are TRBV13 and TRBJ2-5; tentatively, D is TRBD2 (5 bases). This CDR3 comprises 14 residues. V gave up 1 base and J gave up 2 bases, with 8 bases separating them. Germline V lookup: CDR1 PRHDT, CDR2 FYEKMQ (reference sequence). The CDR3 here is CASSLAGTQETQYF. The CDR3 DNA sequence: TGTGCCAGCAGCTTAGCGGGAACTCAAGAGACCCAGTACTTC.

V gene TRBV6-6 combines with J gene TRBJ2-7; maybe TRBD2 (5 bases). V was trimmed by 5 bases and J by 6 bases, leaving 17 bases between them. The CDR3 loop spans 14 amino acids. CDR1 MNHNY and CDR2 SVGAGI come from the germline V gene (reference sequence). CDR3 in amino acids: CASSPGLPFLEQYV. For the CDR3, the DNA is TGTGCCAGCAGTCCTGGACTCCCTTTCCTCGAGCAGTACGTC.

V usage is TRBV9 and J usage is TRBJ2-6; tentatively, D is TRBD1 (6 bases). From germline, CDR1 is SGDLS and CDR2 YYNGEE. The germline V and J ends were trimmed by 4 bases and 0 bases, with 14 bases remaining between them. CDR3 length: 17 residues. The CDR3 sequence: CASSFGDTSSGANVLTF. CDR3 in DNA: TGTGCCAGCAGCTTTGGGGACACCAGCTCTGGGGCCAACGTCCTGACTTTC.